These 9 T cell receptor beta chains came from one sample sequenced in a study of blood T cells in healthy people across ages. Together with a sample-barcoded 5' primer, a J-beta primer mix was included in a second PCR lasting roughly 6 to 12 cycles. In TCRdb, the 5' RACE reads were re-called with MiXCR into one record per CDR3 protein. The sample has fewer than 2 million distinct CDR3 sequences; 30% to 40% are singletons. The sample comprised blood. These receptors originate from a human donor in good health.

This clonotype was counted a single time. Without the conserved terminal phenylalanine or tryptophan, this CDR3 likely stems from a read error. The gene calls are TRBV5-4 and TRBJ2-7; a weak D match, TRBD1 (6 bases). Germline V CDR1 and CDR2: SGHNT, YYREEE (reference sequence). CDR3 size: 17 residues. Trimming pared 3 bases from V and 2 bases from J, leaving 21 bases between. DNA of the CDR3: TGTGCCAGCAGCTGGGGCGCAGGGGCTCTTGTCCCCTACGAGCAGTACCTC. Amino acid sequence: CASSWGAGALVPYEQYL.

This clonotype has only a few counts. The CDR3 nucleotides read TGTGCCAGCAGTACCGACAGGGGGTCCTATGGCTACACCTTC. As protein: CASSTDRGSYGYTF. The gene calls are TRBV2 and TRBJ1-2; the match to TRBD1 covers 9 bases. Germline CDR1 is SNHLY and CDR2 is FYNNEI. The CDR3 loop spans 14 amino acids. Trimming took 5 bases from V and 4 from J; bases not matched to a gene: 5.

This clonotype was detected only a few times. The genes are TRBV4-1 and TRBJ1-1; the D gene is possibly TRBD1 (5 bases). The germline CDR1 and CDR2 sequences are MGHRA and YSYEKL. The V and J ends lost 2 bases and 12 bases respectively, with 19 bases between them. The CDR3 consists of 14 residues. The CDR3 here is CASSQNPGEQESFF. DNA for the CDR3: TGCGCCAGCAGCCAAAACCCGGGGGAACAGGAGTCTTTCTTT.

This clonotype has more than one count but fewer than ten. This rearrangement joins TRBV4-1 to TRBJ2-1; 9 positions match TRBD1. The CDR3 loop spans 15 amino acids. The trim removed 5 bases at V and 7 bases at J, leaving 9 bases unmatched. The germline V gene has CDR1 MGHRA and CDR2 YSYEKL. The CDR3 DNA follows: TGCGCCAGCAGCAAACCGGGACAGGGACAAAATGAGCAGTTCTTC. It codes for CASSKPGQGQNEQFF.

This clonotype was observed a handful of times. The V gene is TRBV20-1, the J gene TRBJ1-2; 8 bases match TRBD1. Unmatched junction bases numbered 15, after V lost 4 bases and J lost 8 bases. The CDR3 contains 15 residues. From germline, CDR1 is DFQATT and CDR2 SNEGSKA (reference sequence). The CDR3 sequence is CSAIPTGVIRWGYTF. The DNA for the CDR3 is TGCAGTGCTATTCCGACAGGGGTAATAAGGTGGGGCTACACCTTC.

CDR3 bases: TGCGCCAGCAGCCAAGAGAACGGACTCGAAGAGACCCAGTACTTC. This gives the protein CASSQENGLEETQYF. The chain couples TRBV4-3 to TRBJ2-5; weak D call: TRBD2 (5 bases). The CDR3 is made up of 15 amino acids. The ends were cut back, 0 bases at V and 3 bases at J, with 11 bases in the middle. Germline CDR1 is LGHNA and CDR2 is YSLEER.

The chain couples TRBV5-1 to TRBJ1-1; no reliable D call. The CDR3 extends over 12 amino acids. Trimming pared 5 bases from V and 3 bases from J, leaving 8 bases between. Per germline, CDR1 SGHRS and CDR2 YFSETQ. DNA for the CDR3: TGCGCCAGCAGTGAGGATTACACTGAAGCTTTCTTT. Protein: CASSEDYTEAFF.

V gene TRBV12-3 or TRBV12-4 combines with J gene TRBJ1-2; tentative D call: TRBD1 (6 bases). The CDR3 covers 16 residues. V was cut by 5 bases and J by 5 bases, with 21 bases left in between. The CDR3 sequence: CASSHSDRIMYYGYTF. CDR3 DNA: TGTGCCAGCAGTCATTCGGACAGAATCATGTATTATGGCTACACCTTC.

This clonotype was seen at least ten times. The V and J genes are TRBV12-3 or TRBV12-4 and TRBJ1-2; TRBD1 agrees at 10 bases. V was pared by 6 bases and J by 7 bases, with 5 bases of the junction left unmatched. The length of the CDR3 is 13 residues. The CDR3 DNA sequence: TGTGCCAGCAGAGCCGGGACAGGGGTTGGCTACACCTTC. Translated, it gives CASRAGTGVGYTF.